The sequence of this TCR beta chain was determined in a study of blood T cells in healthy people across ages. Study-level points and caveats: As naive T cell percentage varied, TCR beta diversity correlated strongly with it. TCR beta diversity, measured per million T cells, fell in a roughly linear way with age.

This clonotype was seen more than once but under ten times. Antigen: not known. Germline V gene lookup returns CDR1 DFQATT and CDR2 SNEGSKA (reference sequence). This CDR3 has 15 residues. The V and J ends lost 4 bases and 0 bases respectively, with 16 bases between them. A J-beta primer mix and a sample-barcoded 5' primer were used in a second PCR of about 7 to 11 cycles. MiXCR, run by TCRdb on the 5' RACE reads, gives a single entry per CDR3 protein. The table has some 1,500,000 distinct CDR3 sequences, 35% to 45% seen once. The chain links TRBV20-1 to TRBJ2-7, with a tentative D call TRBD2 (6 bases). The sample taken for sequencing was blood. This TCR derives from a woman between 18 and 29 years old in good health. For the CDR3, the DNA is TGCAGTGCTAAGTCGACCGGGACTCCCTCCTACGAGCAGTACTTC. It translates to CSAKSTGTPSYEQYF.